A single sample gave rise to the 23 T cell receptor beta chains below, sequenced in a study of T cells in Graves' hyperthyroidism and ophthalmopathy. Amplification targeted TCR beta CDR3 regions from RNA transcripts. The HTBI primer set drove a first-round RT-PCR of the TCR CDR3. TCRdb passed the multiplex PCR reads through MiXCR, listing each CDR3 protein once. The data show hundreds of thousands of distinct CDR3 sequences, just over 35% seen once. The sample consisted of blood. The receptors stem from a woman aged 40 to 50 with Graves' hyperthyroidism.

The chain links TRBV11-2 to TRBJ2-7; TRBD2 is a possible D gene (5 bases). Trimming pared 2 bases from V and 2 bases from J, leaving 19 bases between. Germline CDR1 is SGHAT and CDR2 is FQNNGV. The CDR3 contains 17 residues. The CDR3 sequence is CASSLRGALGRTYEQYF. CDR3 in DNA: TGTGCCAGCAGCTTACGGGGAGCCTTAGGCCGGACCTACGAGCAGTACTTC.

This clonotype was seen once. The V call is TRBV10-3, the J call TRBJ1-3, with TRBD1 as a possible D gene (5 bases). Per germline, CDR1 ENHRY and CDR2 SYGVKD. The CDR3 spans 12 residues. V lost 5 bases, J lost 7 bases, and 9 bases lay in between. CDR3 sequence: CAISKDKNTIYF. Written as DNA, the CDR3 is TGTGCCATCAGTAAGGACAAGAACACCATATATTTT.

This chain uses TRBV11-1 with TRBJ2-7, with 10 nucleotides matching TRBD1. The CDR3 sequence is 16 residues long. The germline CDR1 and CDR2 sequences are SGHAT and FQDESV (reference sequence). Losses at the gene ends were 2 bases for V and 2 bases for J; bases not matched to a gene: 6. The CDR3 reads CASSLLGQGETYEQYF. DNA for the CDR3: TGTGCCAGCAGCTTACTCGGACAGGGGGAGACCTACGAGCAGTACTTC.

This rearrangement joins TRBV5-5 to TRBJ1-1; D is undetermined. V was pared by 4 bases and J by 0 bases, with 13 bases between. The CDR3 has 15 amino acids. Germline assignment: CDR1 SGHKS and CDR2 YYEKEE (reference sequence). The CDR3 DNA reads TGTGCCAGCAGCGGAGGGTCGGACTTGAACACTGAAGCTTTCTTT. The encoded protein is CASSGGSDLNTEAFF.

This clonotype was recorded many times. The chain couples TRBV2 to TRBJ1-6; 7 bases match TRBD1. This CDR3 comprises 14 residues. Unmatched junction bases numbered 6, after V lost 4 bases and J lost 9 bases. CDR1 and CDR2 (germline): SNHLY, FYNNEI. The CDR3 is CASSVDQGGSPLHF. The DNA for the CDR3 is TGTGCCAGCAGTGTCGACCAGGGGGGTTCACCCCTCCACTTT. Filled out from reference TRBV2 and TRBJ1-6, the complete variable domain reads EPEVTQTPSHQVTQMGQEVILRCVPISNHLYFYWYRQILGQKVEFLVSFYNNEISEKSEIFDDQFSVERPDGSNFTLKIRSTKLEDSAMYFCASSVDQGGSPLHFGNGTRLTVT.

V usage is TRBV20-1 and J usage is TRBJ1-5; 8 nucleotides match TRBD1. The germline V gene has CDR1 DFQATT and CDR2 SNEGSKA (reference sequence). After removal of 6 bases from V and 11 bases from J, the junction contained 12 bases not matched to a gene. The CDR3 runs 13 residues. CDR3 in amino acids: CSAGFDRGETQHF. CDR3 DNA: TGCAGTGCAGGCTTCGACAGGGGTGAGACCCAGCATTTT.

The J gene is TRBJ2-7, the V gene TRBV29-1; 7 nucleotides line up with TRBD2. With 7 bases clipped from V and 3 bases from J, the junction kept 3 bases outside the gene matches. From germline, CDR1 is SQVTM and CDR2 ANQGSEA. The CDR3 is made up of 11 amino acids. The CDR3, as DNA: TGCAGCGGGGGGGGAATCTACGAGCAGTACTTC. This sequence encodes CSGGGIYEQYF.

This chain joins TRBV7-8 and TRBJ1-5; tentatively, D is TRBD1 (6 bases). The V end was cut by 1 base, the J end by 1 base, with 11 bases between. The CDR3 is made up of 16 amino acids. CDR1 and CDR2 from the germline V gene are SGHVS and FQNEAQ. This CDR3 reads CASSLEGGTSNQPQHF. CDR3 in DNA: TGTGCCAGCAGCTTAGAAGGGGGGACCAGCAATCAGCCCCAGCATTTT.

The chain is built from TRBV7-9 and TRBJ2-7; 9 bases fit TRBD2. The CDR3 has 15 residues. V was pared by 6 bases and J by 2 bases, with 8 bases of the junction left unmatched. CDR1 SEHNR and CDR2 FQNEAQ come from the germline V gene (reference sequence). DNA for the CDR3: TGTGCCAGCAGGCCTAGCGGGGCCACACCCTACGAGCAGTACTTC. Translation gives CASRPSGATPYEQYF.

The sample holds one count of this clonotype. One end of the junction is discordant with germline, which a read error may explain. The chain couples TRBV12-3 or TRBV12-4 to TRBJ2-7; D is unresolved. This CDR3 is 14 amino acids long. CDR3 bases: TGTGCCAGCAGTTACTCGGCCCCATCCTACGAGCAGCACTTC. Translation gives CASSYSAPSYEQHF.

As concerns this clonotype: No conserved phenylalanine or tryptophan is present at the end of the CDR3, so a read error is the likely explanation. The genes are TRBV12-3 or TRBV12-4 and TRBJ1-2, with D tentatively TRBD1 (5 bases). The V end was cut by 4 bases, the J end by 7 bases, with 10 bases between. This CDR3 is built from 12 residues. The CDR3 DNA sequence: TGTGCCAGCAGTTCGCAGGGCAGTGGCTACACCCTC. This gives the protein CASSSQGSGYTL.

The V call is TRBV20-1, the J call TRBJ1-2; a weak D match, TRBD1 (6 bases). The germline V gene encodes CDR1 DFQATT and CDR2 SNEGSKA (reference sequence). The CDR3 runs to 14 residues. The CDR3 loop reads CTTTAGGPNYGYTF. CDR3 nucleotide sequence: TGCACCACAACGGCCGGGGGCCCAAACTATGGCTACACCTTC.

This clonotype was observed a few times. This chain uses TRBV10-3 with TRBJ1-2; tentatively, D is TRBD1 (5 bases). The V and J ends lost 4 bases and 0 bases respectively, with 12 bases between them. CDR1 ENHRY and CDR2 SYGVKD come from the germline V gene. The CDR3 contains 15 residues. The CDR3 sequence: CAISGGAEANYGYTF. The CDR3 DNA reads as TGTGCCATCAGTGGAGGGGCTGAAGCTAACTATGGCTACACCTTC.

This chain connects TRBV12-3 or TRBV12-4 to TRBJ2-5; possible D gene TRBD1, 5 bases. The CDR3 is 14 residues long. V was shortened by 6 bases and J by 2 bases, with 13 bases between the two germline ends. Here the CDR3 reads CASSQGDIQETQYF. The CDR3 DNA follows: TGTGCCAGCAGCCAAGGGGATATACAAGAGACCCAGTACTTC.

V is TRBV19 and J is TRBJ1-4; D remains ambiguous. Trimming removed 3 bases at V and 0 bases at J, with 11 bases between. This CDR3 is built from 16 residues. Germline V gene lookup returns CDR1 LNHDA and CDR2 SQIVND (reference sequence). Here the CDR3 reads CASSMRRSATNEKLFF. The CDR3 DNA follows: TGTGCCAGTAGTATGCGAAGGAGTGCAACTAATGAAAAACTGTTTTTT.

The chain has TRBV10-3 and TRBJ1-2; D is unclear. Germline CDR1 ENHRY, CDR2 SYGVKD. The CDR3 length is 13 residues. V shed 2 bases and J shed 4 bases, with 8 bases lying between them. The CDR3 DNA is TGTGCCATCAGTGAGCAGGAGGCCTATGGCTACACCTTC. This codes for CAISEQEAYGYTF.

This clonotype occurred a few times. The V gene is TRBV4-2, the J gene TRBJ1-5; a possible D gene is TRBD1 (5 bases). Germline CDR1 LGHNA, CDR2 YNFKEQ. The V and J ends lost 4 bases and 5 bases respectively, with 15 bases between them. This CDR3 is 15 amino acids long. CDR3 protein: CASSLGTLLDQPQHF. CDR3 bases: TGTGCCAGCAGCCTAGGGACGCTGCTGGATCAGCCCCAGCATTTT.

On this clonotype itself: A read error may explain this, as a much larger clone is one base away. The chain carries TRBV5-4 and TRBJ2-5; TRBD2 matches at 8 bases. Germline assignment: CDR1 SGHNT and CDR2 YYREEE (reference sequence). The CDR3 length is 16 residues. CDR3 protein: CASSLSSGRGGLTQCF. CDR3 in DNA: TGTGCCAGCAGCTTGTCTTCGGGACGGGGGGGCCTAACCCAGTGCTTC.

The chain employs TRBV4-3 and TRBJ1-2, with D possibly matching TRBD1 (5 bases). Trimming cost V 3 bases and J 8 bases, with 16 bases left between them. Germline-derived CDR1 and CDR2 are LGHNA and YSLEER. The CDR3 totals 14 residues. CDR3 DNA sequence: TGCGCCAGCAGCCATCAAAGTGGAGAGGGGGGCTACACCTTC. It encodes CASSHQSGEGGYTF.

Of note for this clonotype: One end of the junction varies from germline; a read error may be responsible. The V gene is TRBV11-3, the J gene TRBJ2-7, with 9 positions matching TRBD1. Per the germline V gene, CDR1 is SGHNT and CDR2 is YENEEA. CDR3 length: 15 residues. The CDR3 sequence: CASSLVRDRVYEQYF. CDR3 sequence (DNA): TGCGCCAGCAGCTTGGTTCGGGACAGGGTCTACGAGCAGTACTTC.

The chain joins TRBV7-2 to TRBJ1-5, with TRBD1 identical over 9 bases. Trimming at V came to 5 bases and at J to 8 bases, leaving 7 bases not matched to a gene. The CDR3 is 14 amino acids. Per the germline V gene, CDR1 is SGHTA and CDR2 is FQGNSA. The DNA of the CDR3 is TGTGCCAGCAGCCGGACAGGGGTCTGGAAGCCCCAGCATTTT. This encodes CASSRTGVWKPQHF.

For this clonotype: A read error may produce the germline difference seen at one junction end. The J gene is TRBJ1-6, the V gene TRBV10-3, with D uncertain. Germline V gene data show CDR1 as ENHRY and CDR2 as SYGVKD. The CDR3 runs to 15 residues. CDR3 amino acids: CASSPRTVMDSPLHF. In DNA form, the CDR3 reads TGTGCCAGCAGTCCGAGGACCGTAATGGACTCACCCCTCCACTTT.

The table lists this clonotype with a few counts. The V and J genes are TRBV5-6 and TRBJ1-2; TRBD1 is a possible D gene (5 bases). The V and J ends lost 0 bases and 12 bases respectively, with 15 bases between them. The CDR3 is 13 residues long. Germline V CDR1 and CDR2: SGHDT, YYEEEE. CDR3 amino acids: CASSLVPRMGHTF. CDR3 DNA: TGTGCCAGCAGCTTGGTTCCCAGGATGGGACACACCTTC. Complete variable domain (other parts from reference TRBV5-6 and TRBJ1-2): DAGVTQSPTHLIKTRGQQVTLRCSPKSGHDTVSWYQQALGQGPQFIFQYYEEEERQRGNFPDRFSGHQFPNYSSELNVNALLLGDSALYLCASSLVPRMGHTFGSGTRLTVV.